These 4 T cell receptor beta chains were sequenced from one sample in a study of control samples from healthy donors and cancer patients. Sequenced by immunoSEQ multiplex PCR; TCRdb stores in-frame clones only, minus some. The table records around 93,000 clones, just over 85% of them present only once. The sequenced sample consisted of blood. These receptors all stem from a man aged 30 to 45 in good health.

The CDR3 protein is CASSTTGTGNYGYTF. The DNA for the CDR3 is TGTGCCAGTAGTACAACCGGGACAGGGAACTATGGCTACACCTTC. The genes are TRBV19 and TRBJ1-2, with TRBD1 matching over 9 bases. V was clipped by 4 bases and J by 2 bases; unmatched bases: 5. CDR1 and CDR2 from the germline V gene are LNHDA and SQIVND (reference sequence). The CDR3 runs to 15 residues.

This clone was seen a few times. The chain recombines TRBV12-5 with TRBJ1-3; D uncertain. V was pared by 5 bases and J by 0 bases, with 8 bases between. The length of the CDR3 is 14 residues. The germline CDR1 and CDR2 sequences are LGHNT and FRNRAP. The CDR3 loop is CASGPGNSGNTIYF. The CDR3 DNA reads as TGTGCTAGTGGTCCCGGCAACTCTGGAAACACCATATATTTT.

The CDR3 region has the DNA TGTGCCAGTAGTAGATCAGGGGCCTACGAGCAGTACTTC. Protein product: CASSRSGAYEQYF. This rearrangement joins TRBV19 to TRBJ2-7; tentative D call: TRBD1 (6 bases). V lost 4 bases, J lost 2 bases, and 9 bases lay in between. Germline lookup yields CDR1 LNHDA and CDR2 SQIVND (reference sequence). CDR3 length equals 13 residues. Supplemented by reference TRBV19 and TRBJ2-7, the full variable domain reads DGGITQSPKYLFRKEGQNVTLSCEQNLNHDAMYWYRQDPGQGLRLIYYSQIVNDFQKGDIAEGYSVSREKKESFPLTVTSAQKNPTAFYLCASSRSGAYEQYFGPGTRLTVT.

This rearrangement joins TRBV28 to TRBJ1-1; 11 bases line up with TRBD1. V dropped 5 bases and J dropped 1; count of bases not matched to a gene: 9. Looked up from germline, CDR1 is MDHEN and CDR2 is SYDVKM. The CDR3 contains 17 residues. CDR3 DNA sequence: TGTGCCAGCAGTGCGAGGACAGGGGGCGGAGAGAACACTGAAGCTTTCTTT. Encoded protein: CASSARTGGGENTEAFF.